This TCR beta chain was identified during a study of blood T cells in healthy people across ages (dated by TCRdb to 2013 to 2016). In the study overall: In model experiments, roughly one uniquely barcoded TCR beta cDNA molecule per two T cells was captured by template switching. Age-related changes in TCR beta repertoire diversity were measured in the study by deep sequencing normalized with unique cDNA molecular identifiers. For two donors (one aged 18 to 30 and one aged 80 or older), the study analyzed two additional independent replicas of 1 million unique cDNA reads from the same blood draw. Donors of different ages were randomly distributed across sequencing lanes to avoid experimental bias. Four age groups were formed from the donors: young (average about 16 years), middle-aged (roughly 38), aged (approximately 60) and long-lived (82). What the work shows at the level of the full study, not this receptor alone: The CMV infection status of donors was not known, potentially confounding age-related changes in expanded clonotypes. Observed TCR beta diversity correlated strongly with the percentage of naive T cells measured by flow cytometry. Compared with the aged group, the long-lived group had more naive CD4+ T cells, fewer expanded clones and increased TCR diversity, a pattern suggesting age selection. As age increased, observed TCR beta diversity per million T cells dropped in a roughly linear way, and a significant reduction was already evident by age about 40. Conclusive comparison of naive and antigen-experienced compartments was prevented by the profiling of bulk unsorted PBMCs. Estimates of total diversity based on one million sequenced T cells were regarded as lower bounds and as underestimates.

Regarding this clonotype: Its specific antigen is unknown. There are no base qualities to consult, and no much larger clone falls within one base.

Receptor libraries were prepared by 5' RACE. Sequencing was performed on an Illumina HiSeq 2500. A second PCR of roughly 6 to 11 cycles was run with a J-beta primer mix and a sample-barcoded 5' primer. A template-switch 5' adaptor carrying 12 random nucleotides introduced a unique molecular identifier onto each TCR beta cDNA molecule. Each sample yielded at least 2.5 million CDR3-containing paired-end reads. First-strand cDNA synthesis was performed from all RNA using the Mint cDNA synthesis kit, with priming by a TRBC-specific oligonucleotide. After uracil-DNA glycosylase treatment, a first 18-cycle PCR used universal primers M1SS and BC2_uni_R on all cDNA. The authors' pipeline ran thus. For normalization, 1 million high-quality reads, each with a distinct molecular identifier, were randomly selected from each sample. Reads with shared molecular identifiers were discarded instead of being binned into consensus sequences. MiTCR, set to a Q25 quality threshold and the strictest error-elimination algorithm, was used for CDR3 identification, clonotype clustering and error correction. A nonparametric unseen species model using Euler transformation provided a lower-bound estimate of total TCR beta diversity. TCRdb reworked the public reads: Q25 trimming with fastp, MiXCR clone assembly, productive beta chains retained. For every CDR3 protein sequence, its rows merge into one entry that carries the most common genes and DNA. The V and J calls and clone size are TCRdb's, not the authors'. For this sample the table gives about 1 million distinct CDR3 sequences, of which 45% were detected only once. Of the sample, 18% falls within the top ten clones.

Compared with germline, V lacks 4 bases and J lacks 15 bases; bases without a gene match: 10. Taken from the germline V gene, the CDR1 and CDR2 loops are SGHTA and FQGNSA. From cysteine to phenylalanine, the CDR3 is 13 amino acids long. Only the CDR3 DNA stays, 39 bases, in frame from base 1. The 39 donors, aged about 6 to 95 years, were systemically healthy Caucasian individuals from Russia. Each donor gave roughly 11 milliliters of peripheral blood, drawn into EDTA-treated Vacutainer tubes. Ficoll-Paque density-gradient centrifugation was used to isolate PBMCs, with at least 6 million per sample. Total RNA was extracted from PBMCs with Trizol reagent, with at least 6 micrograms obtained per sample. Naive CD45RAhigh/CD27high T cell percentages were measured by flow cytometry on a PBMC aliquot from every donor.

This clonotype was sampled from a woman aged 55-70 years in good health. The V and J genes are TRBV7-2 and TRBJ2-1, and TRBD2 matches 9 of the central bases. Sequencing used blood. This receptor has the CDR3 CASSSWTSENWFF. Here is the DNA: TGTGCCAGCAGCTCATGGACTAGCGAGAATTGGTTCTTC.